A selection of T cell receptor beta chains follows, all from one sample in a study of cytomegalovirus exposure and HLA in healthy donors. TCRdb's table, derived via immunoSEQ multiplex PCR, lists solely in-frame clones and lacks some. The sample holds about 180,000 clones, roughly four fifths seen once. The sample consisted of PBMCs. The receptors derive from a male donor in good health and CMV-seronegative. The CDR3 runs from the conserved cysteine through the conserved F or W. A D gene is named only where the DNA matches it firmly. Expanded clones get a size class; other rows say once, few or many, or leave the size out.

d_call j_call cdr3_length clone_size v_call cdr3_aa cdr3_nt
- TRBJ2-5 14 - TRBV9 CASSVDSRQETQYF TGTGCCAGCAGCGTAGATAGCAGACAAGAGACCCAGTACTTC
- TRBJ2-7 14 - TRBV11-2 CASSLGGGDYEQYF TGTGCCAGCAGCTTAGGCGGCGGAGACTACGAGCAGTACTTC
- TRBJ1-2 10 few TRBV29-1 CSAYRDSYTF TGCAGCGCTTACCGGGACAGCTACACCTTC
- TRBJ2-7 11 - TRBV10-3 CAISVNYEQYF TGTGCCATCAGTGTAAACTACGAGCAGTACTTC
- TRBJ2-7 11 once TRBV28 CASSFLYEQYF TGTGCCAGCAGTTTTCTCTACGAGCAGTACTTC
- TRBJ1-5 14 - TRBV9 CASSPSVSNQPQHF TGTGCCAGCAGCCCCAGCGTGAGCAATCAGCCCCAGCATTTT
- TRBJ1-2 16 - TRBV6-5 CASSYSAYQAGHGYTF TGTGCCAGCAGTTACTCGGCGTACCAGGCGGGTCATGGCTACACCTTC
TRBD1 TRBJ2-7 14 - TRBV19 CASSIKRDRDEQYF TGTGCCAGTAGTATAAAACGGGACAGGGACGAGCAGTACTTC
TRBD2 TRBJ2-3 17 - TRBV2 CASRGSASGRLADTQYF TGTGCCAGCAGGGGTTCCGCTAGCGGGAGATTGGCAGATACGCAGTATTTT
- TRBJ2-1 14 - TRBV4-1 CASSWREDYNEQFF TGCGCCAGCAGTTGGAGGGAGGATTACAATGAGCAGTTCTTC
- TRBJ1-4 14 - TRBV6-1 CAIQVSATNEKLFF TGTGCCATACAGGTTTCTGCAACTAATGAAAAACTGTTTTTT
- TRBJ2-7 11 - TRBV28 CASSLQSEQYF TGTGCCAGCAGTTTACAATCCGAGCAGTACTTC
- TRBJ1-6 14 - TRBV9 CASSVDINNSPLHF TGTGCCAGCAGCGTAGACATTAATAATTCACCCCTCCACTTT
- TRBJ2-1 15 few TRBV7-3 CASSVGGRRTHEQFF TGTGCCAGCAGCGTAGGTGGGAGGAGGACCCATGAGCAGTTCTTC
- TRBJ2-3 12 - TRBV6-1 CASRQVSDTQYF TGTGCCAGCAGGCAAGTTAGCGACACGCAGTATTTT
- TRBJ2-1 16 - TRBV7-6 CASSRGASGPYNEQFF TGTGCCAGCAGCCGGGGGGCTAGCGGACCCTACAATGAGCAGTTCTTC
TRBD1 TRBJ2-5 15 - TRBV5-1 CASSLAGTGGRAQYF TGCGCCAGCAGCTTGGCCGGGACAGGGGGTAGGGCCCAGTACTTC